This entry describes one TCR beta chain. The antigen remains undetermined. These data originate in a study of radiotherapy plus CTLA-4 blockade in lung cancer. Overall study findings and caveats: Alongside interferon-beta, early blood T cell clone dynamics were reportedly the best predictor of response. TCR clones from tumors expanded in blood after radiotherapy plus ipilimumab.

TCRdb's copy holds only in-frame clones and misses some; the assay was immunoSEQ multiplex PCR. The sample lists 50,000 or so clones, 65% to 85% occurring once. The CDR3 runs 16 residues. V was shortened by 0 bases and J by 4 bases, with 14 bases between the two germline ends. Germline values: CDR1 SGHTA, CDR2 FQGNSA. The TCR was taken from a human donor with non-small cell lung cancer who had a partial response to radiotherapy plus ipilimumab. The chain carries TRBV7-2 and TRBJ2-3, with a weak D call TRBD2 (7 bases). The sequences come from peripheral blood, collected from a patient treated with radiotherapy plus ipilimumab. The CDR3 DNA reads TGTGCCAGCAGCTTAGCGGCGGGGGCAGTGGCAGATACGCAGTATTTT. It translates to CASSLAAGAVADTQYF.